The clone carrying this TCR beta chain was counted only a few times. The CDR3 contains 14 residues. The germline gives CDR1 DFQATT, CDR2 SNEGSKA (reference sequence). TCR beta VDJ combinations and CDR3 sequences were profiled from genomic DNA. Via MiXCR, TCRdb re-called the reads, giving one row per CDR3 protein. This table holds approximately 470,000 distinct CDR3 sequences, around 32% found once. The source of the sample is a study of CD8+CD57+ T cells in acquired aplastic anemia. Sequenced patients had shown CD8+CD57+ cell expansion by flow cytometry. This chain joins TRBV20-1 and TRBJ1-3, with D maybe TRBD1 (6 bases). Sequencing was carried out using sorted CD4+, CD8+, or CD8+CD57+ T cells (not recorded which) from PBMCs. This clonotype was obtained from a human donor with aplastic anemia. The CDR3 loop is CSLAKGGSGNTIYF. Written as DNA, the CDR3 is TGCTCGTTAGCGAAGGGGGGCTCTGGAAACACCATATATTTT.